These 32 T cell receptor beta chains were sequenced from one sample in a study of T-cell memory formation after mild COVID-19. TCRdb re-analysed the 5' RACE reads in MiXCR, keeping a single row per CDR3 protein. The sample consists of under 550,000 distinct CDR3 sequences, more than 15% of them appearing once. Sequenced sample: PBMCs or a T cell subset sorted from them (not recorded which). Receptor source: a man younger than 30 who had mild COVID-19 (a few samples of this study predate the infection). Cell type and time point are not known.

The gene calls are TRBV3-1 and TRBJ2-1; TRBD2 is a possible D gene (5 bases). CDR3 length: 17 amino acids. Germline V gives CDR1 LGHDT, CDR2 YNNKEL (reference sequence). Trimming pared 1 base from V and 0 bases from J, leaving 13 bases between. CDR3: CASSQVIGVVSYNEQFF. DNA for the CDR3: TGTGCCAGCAGCCAAGTCATCGGGGTCGTCTCCTACAATGAGCAGTTCTTC.

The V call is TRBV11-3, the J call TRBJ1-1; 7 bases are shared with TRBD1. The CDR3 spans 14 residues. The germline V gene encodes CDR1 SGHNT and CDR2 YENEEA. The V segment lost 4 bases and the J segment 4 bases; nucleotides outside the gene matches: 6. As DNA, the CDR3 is TGTGCCAGCAGCTCAGCGGGACAGTCCACTGAAGCTTTCTTT. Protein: CASSSAGQSTEAFF.

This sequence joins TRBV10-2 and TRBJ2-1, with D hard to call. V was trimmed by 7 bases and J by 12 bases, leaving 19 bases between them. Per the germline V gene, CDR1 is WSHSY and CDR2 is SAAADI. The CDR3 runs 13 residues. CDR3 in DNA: TGCGCCAGCACAGGAGTTCCCCCACCTGGGCAGTTCTTC. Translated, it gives CASTGVPPPGQFF.

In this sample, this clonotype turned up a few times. In DNA form, the CDR3 reads TGTGCCAGCAGCCAAGAGGCCAGGGGGACTAGCGGGGGTAGCCAAGAGACCCAGTACTTC. Residues: CASSQEARGTSGGSQETQYF. The chain is built from TRBV4-2 and TRBJ2-5; 14 bases fit TRBD2. The CDR3 covers 20 residues. Unmatched junction bases numbered 10, after V lost 0 bases and J lost 1 base. CDR1 LGHNA and CDR2 YNFKEQ come from the germline V gene.

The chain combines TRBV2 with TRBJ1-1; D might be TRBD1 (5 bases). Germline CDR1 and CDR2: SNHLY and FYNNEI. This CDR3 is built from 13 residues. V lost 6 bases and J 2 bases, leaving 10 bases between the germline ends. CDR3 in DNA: TGTGCCAGCAGGTCGGGGGTTAACACTGAAGCTTTCTTT. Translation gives CASRSGVNTEAFF.

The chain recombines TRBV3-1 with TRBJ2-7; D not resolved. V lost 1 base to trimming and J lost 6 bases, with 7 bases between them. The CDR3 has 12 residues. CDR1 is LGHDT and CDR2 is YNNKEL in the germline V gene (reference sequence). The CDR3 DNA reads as TGTGCCAGCAGCCAAGTGATCAGCGAGCAGTACTTC. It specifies CASSQVISEQYF.

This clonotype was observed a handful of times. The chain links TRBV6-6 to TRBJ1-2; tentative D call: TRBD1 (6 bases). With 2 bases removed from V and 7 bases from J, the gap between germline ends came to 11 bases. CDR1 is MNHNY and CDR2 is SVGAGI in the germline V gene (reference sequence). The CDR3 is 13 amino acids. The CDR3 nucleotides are TGTGCCAGCAGTTACCGGGGGCTGTCTGGCTACACCTTC. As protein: CASSYRGLSGYTF.

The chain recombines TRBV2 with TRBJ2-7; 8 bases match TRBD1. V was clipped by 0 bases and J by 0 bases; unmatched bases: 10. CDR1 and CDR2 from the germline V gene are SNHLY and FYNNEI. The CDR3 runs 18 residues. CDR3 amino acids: CASSEAHTGTGTSYEQYF. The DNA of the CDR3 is TGTGCCAGCAGTGAAGCGCACACCGGGACAGGAACCTCCTACGAGCAGTACTTC.

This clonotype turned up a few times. In nucleotides, the CDR3 is TGTGCCAGCAGTCCAGCCCAAAGGGACATTCAGTACTTC. Translated, it gives CASSPAQRDIQYF. The J gene is TRBJ2-4, the V gene TRBV6-5; D not resolved. The ends were cut back, 5 bases at V and 8 bases at J, with 13 bases in the middle. CDR3 length: 13 residues. Germline values: CDR1 MNHEY, CDR2 SVGAGI.

CDR3 sequence reads: CASSSELVSDTQYF. The CDR3 coding sequence is TGCGCCAGCAGCTCCGAGCTCGTCTCAGATACGCAGTATTTT. The V and J genes are TRBV5-1 and TRBJ2-3, with D uncertain. This CDR3 region has 14 residues. The ends were cut back, 3 bases at V and 4 bases at J, with 12 bases in the middle. CDR1 and CDR2 (germline): SGHRS, YFSETQ. Based on the CDR3 plus reference TRBV5-1 and TRBJ2-3, the full variable domain is KAGVTQTPRYLIKTRGQQVTLSCSPISGHRSVSWYQQTPGQGLQFLFEYFSETQRNKGNFPGRFSGRQFSNSRSEMNVSTLELGDSALYLCASSSELVSDTQYFGPGTRLTVL.

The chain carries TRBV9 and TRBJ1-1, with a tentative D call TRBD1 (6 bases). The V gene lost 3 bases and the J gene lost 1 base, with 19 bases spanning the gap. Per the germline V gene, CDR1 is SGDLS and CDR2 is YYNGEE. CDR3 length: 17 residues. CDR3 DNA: TGTGCCAGCAGCGCCAGGTGGGGGGCAGATGGGAACACTGAAGCTTTCTTT. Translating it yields CASSARWGADGNTEAFF.

In nucleotides, the CDR3 is TGTGCCAGCAGAATGAGGACAGGCACCAATCAGCCCCAGCATTTT. It encodes CASRMRTGTNQPQHF. The gene calls are TRBV2 and TRBJ1-5, with 7 positions matching TRBD1. V shed 6 bases and J 3 bases; nucleotides not matched to a gene: 8. CDR1 is SNHLY, CDR2 FYNNEI, per germline. The CDR3 runs 15 residues.

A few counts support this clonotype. The CDR3 region has the DNA TGCGCCAGCAGCGCAGGCCCGGGAGAGACCCAGTACTTC. Translation gives CASSAGPGETQYF. This sequence joins TRBV5-1 and TRBJ2-5; D not certain. V dropped 4 bases and J dropped 4 bases, with 11 bases sitting between them. CDR3 length: 13 amino acids. Germline CDR1 is SGHRS and CDR2 is YFSETQ.

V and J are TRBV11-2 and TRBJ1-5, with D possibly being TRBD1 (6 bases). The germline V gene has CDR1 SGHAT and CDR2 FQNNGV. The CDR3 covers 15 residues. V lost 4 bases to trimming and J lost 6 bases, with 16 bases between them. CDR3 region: CASSSRSGVGQPQHF. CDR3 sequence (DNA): TGTGCCAGCAGCTCCCGGTCAGGGGTGGGTCAGCCCCAGCATTTT.

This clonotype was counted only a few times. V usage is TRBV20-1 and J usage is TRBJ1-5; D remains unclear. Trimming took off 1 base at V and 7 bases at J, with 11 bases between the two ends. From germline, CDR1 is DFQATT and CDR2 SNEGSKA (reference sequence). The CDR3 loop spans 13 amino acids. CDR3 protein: CSARASPSQPQHF. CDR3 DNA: TGCAGTGCTAGAGCCAGCCCAAGCCAGCCCCAGCATTTT.

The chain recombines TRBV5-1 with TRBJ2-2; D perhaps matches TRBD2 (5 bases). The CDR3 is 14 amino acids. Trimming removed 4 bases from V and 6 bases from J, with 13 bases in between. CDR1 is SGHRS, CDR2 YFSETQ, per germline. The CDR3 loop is CASSPRAGPGELFF. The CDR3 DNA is TGCGCCAGCAGCCCGCGCGCGGGTCCCGGGGAGCTGTTTTTT.

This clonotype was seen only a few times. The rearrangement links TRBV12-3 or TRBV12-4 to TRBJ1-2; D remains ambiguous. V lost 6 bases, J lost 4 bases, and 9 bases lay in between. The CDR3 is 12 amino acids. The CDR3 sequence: CASRMDVYGYTF. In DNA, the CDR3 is TGTGCCAGCAGAATGGACGTCTATGGCTACACCTTC.

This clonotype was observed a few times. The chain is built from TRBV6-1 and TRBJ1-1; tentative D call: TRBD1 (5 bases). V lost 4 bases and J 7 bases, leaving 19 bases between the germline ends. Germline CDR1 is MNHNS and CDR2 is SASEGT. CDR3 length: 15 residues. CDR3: CASSAPTDPTYEAFF. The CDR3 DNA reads TGTGCCAGCAGTGCACCGACAGACCCTACATATGAAGCTTTCTTT.

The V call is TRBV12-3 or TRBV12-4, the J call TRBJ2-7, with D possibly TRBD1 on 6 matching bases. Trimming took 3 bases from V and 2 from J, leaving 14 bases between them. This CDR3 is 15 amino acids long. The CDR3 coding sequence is TGTGCCAGCAGTTTCGTGCCAGGGGTGACCTACGAGCAGTACTTC. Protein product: CASSFVPGVTYEQYF.

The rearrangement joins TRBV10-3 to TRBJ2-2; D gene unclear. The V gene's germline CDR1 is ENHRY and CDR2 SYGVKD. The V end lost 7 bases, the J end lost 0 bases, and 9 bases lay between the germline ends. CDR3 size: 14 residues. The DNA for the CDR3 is TGTGCCATCAACCGTGAGGCGAACACCGGGGAGCTGTTTTTT. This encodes CAINREANTGELFF.

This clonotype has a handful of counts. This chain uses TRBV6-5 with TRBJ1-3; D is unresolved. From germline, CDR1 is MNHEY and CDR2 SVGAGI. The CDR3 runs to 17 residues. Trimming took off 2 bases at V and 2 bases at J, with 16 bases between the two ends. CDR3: CASSYGSRNLPGNTIYF. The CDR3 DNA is TGTGCCAGCAGTTACGGCAGCCGCAACCTTCCTGGAAACACCATATATTTT.

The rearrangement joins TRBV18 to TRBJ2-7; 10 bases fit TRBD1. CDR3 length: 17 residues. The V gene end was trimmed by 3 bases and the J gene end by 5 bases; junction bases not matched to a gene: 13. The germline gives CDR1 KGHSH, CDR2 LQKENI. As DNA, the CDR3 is TGTGCCAGCTCACCCTATCATTCCGGGACAGGGGTCAACGAGCAGTACTTC. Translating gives CASSPYHSGTGVNEQYF.

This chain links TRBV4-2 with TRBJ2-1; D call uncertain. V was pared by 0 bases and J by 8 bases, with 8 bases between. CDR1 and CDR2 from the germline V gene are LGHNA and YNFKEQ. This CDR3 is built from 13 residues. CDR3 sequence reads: CASSQDVGYEQFF. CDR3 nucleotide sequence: TGTGCCAGCAGCCAAGATGTCGGCTATGAGCAGTTCTTC.

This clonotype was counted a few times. CDR3 loop: CASSYGGEASRGEQYV. CDR3 coding DNA: TGTGCCAGCAGTTACGGGGGCGAGGCGAGCCGGGGGGAGCAGTACGTC. This chain connects TRBV6-6 to TRBJ2-7, with D possibly called TRBD1 or TRBD2 (6 bases each). Trimming removed 2 bases from V and 7 bases from J, with 21 bases in between. The V gene's germline CDR1 is MNHNY and CDR2 SVGAGI (reference sequence). The CDR3 spans 16 residues.

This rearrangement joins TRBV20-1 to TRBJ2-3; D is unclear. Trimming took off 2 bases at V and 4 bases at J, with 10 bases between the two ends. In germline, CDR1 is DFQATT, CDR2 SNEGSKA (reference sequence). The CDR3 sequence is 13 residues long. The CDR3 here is CSARYGYSDTQYF. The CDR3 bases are TGCAGTGCTAGATACGGTTACTCAGATACGCAGTATTTT.

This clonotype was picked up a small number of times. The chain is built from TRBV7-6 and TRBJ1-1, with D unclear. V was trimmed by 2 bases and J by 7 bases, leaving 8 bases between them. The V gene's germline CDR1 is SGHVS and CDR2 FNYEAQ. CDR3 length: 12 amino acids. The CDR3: CASSLNSGEAFF. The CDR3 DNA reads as TGTGCCAGCAGCTTAAACTCCGGTGAAGCTTTCTTT.

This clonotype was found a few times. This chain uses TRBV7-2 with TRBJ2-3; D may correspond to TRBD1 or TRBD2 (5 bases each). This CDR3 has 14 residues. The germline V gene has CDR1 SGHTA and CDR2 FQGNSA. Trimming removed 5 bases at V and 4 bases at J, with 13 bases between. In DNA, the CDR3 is TGTGCCAGCAGCCCGGGGCCAGGGTCAGATACGCAGTATTTT. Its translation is CASSPGPGSDTQYF.

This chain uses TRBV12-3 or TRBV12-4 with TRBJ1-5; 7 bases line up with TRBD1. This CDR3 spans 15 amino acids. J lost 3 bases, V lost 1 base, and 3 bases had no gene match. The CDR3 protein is CASSLGDRANQPQHF. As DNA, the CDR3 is TGTGCCAGCAGTTTAGGGGACAGAGCCAATCAGCCCCAGCATTTT.

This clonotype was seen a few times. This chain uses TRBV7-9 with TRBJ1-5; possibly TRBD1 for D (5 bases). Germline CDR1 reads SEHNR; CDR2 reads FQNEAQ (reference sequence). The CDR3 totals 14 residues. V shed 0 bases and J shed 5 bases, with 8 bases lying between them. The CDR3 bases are TGTGCCAGCAGCTTAGCGACAGAATATCAGCCCCAGCATTTT. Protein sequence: CASSLATEYQPQHF.

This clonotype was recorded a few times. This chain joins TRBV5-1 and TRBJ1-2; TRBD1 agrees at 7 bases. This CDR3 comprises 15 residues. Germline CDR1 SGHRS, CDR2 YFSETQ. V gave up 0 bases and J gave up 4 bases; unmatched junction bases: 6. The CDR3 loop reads CASSLEGGEGYGYTF. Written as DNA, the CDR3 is TGCGCCAGCAGCTTGGAAGGGGGCGAGGGCTATGGCTACACCTTC.

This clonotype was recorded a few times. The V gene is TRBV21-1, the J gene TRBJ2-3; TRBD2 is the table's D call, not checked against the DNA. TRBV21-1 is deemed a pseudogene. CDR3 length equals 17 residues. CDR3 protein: CASSKGWRAVRTDTQYF. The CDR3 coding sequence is TGTGCCAGCAGCAAAGGATGGCGGGCCGTACGCACAGATACGCAGTATTTT.

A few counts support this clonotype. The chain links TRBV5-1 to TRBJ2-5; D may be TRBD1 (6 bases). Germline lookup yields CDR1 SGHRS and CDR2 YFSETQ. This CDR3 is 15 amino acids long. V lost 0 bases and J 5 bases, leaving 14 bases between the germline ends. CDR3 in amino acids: CASSLGTARSETQYF. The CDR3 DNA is TGCGCCAGCAGCTTGGGGACAGCCCGGTCGGAGACCCAGTACTTC.